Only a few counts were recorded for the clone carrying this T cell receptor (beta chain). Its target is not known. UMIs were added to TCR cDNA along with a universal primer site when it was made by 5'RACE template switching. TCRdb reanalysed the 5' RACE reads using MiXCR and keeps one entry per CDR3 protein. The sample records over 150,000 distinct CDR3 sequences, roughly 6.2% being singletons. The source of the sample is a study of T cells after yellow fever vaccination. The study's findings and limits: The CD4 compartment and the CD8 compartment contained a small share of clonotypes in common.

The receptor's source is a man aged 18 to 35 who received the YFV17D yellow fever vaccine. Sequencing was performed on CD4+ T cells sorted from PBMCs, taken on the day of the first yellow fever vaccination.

The CDR3 region has the DNA TGTGCCAGCAGTGGAGGGGGGATCTATGGCTACACCTTC. It yields the protein CASSGGGIYGYTF. V and J are TRBV25-1 and TRBJ1-2, with D maybe TRBD1 (6 bases). CDR3 length: 13 amino acids. V was trimmed by 4 bases and J by 4 bases, leaving 10 bases between them. Germline V gives CDR1 MGHDK, CDR2 SYGVNS.